The rows below give T cell receptor beta chains drawn from one sample of a study of CD4 T cells in relation to SARS-CoV-2 and coronaviruses. The assay was immunoSEQ multiplex PCR, and TCRdb's table has in-frame clones only and misses some. The sample includes about 29,000 clones, roughly 80% seen only once; the top ten take 20%. Which antigens these TCRs recognize remains unknown. The sample comprised CD4+ T cells from PBMCs, cultured in vitro. The receptors stem from a human donor in good health. Each CDR3 is given with its conserved first and last residue. The D gene is left open where the match is weak. Clone size appears in some rows only: once, few, many, or a class for an expanded clone.

TRBJ1-2 TRBV18 - - CASSRSRTDNTYGYTF TGTGCCAGCTCGCGCAGTAGGACAGACAACACGTATGGCTACACCTTC
TRBJ2-1 TRBV4-2 - TRBD2 CASSQDRGELGSNEQFF TGTGCCAGCAGCCAAGATCGGGGGGAGCTGGGCTCCAATGAGCAGTTCTTC
TRBJ2-2 TRBV9 - - CASSVHGTGELFF TGTGCCAGCAGCGTACACGGGACCGGGGAGCTGTTTTTT
TRBJ1-5 TRBV7-2 - - CASSLDSNQPQHF TGTGCCAGCAGTCTGGATAGCAATCAGCCCCAGCATTTT
TRBJ2-1 TRBV24-1 - TRBD2 CATSAAGAVGRAYNEQFF TGTGCCACCAGTGCAGCGGGAGCCGTAGGGCGGGCCTACAATGAGCAGTTCTTC
TRBJ1-2 TRBV10-3 once TRBD1 CAISDFTGDYGYTF TGTGCCATCAGTGATTTCACAGGGGACTATGGCTACACCTTC
TRBJ2-7 TRBV19 - - CASLQSTQGTHEQYF TGTGCCAGTCTCCAATCCACCCAGGGTACCCACGAGCAGTACTTC
TRBJ2-4 TRBV5-1 - TRBD2 CASSSSGTIAKNIQYF TGCGCCAGCAGCTCCAGCGGGACTATAGCCAAAAACATTCAGTACTTC
TRBJ2-7 TRBV3-1/TRBV3-2 - - CASSQVTGGYEQYF TGTGCCAGCAGCCAAGTGACAGGTGGGTACGAGCAGTACTTC
TRBJ2-1 TRBV9 few - CASGKGNEQFF TGTGCCAGCGGGAAGGGCAATGAGCAGTTCTTC
TRBJ2-2 TRBV5-5 few - CASSLAAGRAGELFF TGTGCCAGCAGCTTGGCCGCAGGGCGCGCCGGGGAGCTGTTTTTT
TRBJ1-5 TRBV10-3 - - CAISRGESNQPQHF TGTGCCATCAGTCGGGGAGAAAGCAATCAGCCCCAGCATTTT
TRBJ1-1 TRBV11-2 - - CASSEQGDTEAFF TGTGCCAGCAGCGAGCAAGGAGACACTGAAGCTTTCTTT
TRBJ2-3 TRBV9 few TRBD2 CASSVRGGGSADTQYF TGTGCCAGCAGCGTTCGGGGAGGCGGGAGCGCAGATACGCAGTATTTT
TRBJ2-7 TRBV7-2 few TRBD1 CASSLVVGQEREQYF TGTGCCAGCAGCTTAGTCGTGGGACAGGAGAGAGAGCAGTACTTC
TRBJ2-1 TRBV11-3 - - CASSQINGHGGNEQFF TGTGCCAGCAGCCAAATAAATGGACACGGTGGGAATGAGCAGTTCTTC
TRBJ2-2 TRBV28 - - CASSQTGAGSTGELFF TGTGCCAGCAGTCAAACCGGGGCAGGGTCGACCGGGGAGCTGTTTTTT
TRBJ1-4 TRBV30 - - CAWSVLKEKLFF TGTGCCTGGAGTGTTTTAAAGGAAAAACTGTTTTTT
TRBJ1-5 TRBV7-2 - TRBD1 CASSRRGQSDQPQHF TGTGCCAGCAGCCGCCGGGGACAGTCGGATCAGCCCCAGCATTTT
TRBJ2-7 TRBV27 - TRBD1 CASSLSGTGGKRQSYEQYF TGTGCCAGCAGTTTATCGGGGACAGGGGGCAAAAGGCAATCCTACGAGCAGTACTTC
TRBJ2-6 TRBV28 - TRBD1 CASSRPGQGVSGANVLTF TGTGCCAGCAGTCGGCCGGGACAGGGAGTGTCTGGGGCCAACGTCCTGACTTTC
TRBJ1-3 TRBV12-3/TRBV12-4 few - CASTVGSGNTIYF TGTGCCAGCACCGTGGGCTCTGGAAACACCATATATTTT
TRBJ2-1 TRBV24-1 - TRBD2 CATSDTGTSRPNEQFF TGTGCCACCAGTGACACGGGGACTAGTCGGCCCAATGAGCAGTTCTTC
TRBJ2-7 TRBV11-2 - TRBD1 CASSPGTGRYEQYF TGTGCCAGCAGCCCCGGGACAGGGCGCTACGAGCAGTACTTC
TRBJ1-2 TRBV9 - - CASSVDPDGNYGYTF TGTGCCAGCAGCGTAGACCCGGACGGAAACTATGGCTACACCTTC
TRBJ1-2 TRBV7-9 few - CASSLDLDGYGYTF TGTGCCAGCAGCTTAGATCTGGATGGCTATGGCTACACCTTC
TRBJ2-7 TRBV18 - - CASSPRGDSYEQYF TGTGCCAGCTCACCACGGGGGGACTCCTACGAGCAGTACTTC
TRBJ2-5 TRBV6-5 few TRBD1 CASSYSFVGGAWTQYF TGTGCCAGCAGTTACTCTTTCGTAGGGGGCGCGTGGACCCAGTACTTC
TRBJ1-1 TRBV4-3 - - CASSQSQGQNTEAFF TGCGCCAGCAGCCAATCTCAGGGACAGAACACTGAAGCTTTCTTT
TRBJ2-2 TRBV5-6 few - CASSFHGELFF TGTGCCAGCAGCTTTCACGGGGAGCTGTTTTTT
TRBJ2-3 TRBV2 - - CANSRGPPVPDTQYF TGTGCCAACTCGCGCGGGCCTCCCGTTCCAGATACGCAGTATTTT
TRBJ2-1 TRBV7-2 once - CASSRYPPSVYFF TGTGCCAGCAGCCGGTACCCCCCTAGCGTCTACTTCTTC
TRBJ2-1 TRBV10-1 - TRBD2 CASSQRAAGYNEQFF TGCGCCAGCAGTCAACGAGCAGCGGGGTACAATGAGCAGTTCTTC
TRBJ1-2 TRBV18 - TRBD1 CASSPEQGAYGYTF TGTGCCAGCTCACCAGAACAGGGGGCTTATGGCTACACCTTC
TRBJ1-1 TRBV7-6 few - CASSLGSGGNTEAFF TGTGCCAGCAGCTTAGGAAGCGGAGGGAACACTGAAGCTTTCTTT
TRBJ2-7 TRBV5-4 - TRBD1 CASSLQGTYEQYF TGTGCCAGCAGCCTACAGGGGACCTACGAGCAGTACTTC